These 24 T cell receptor beta chains originate from one sample sequenced in a study of regulatory T cells in long-lasting Graves disease. Both iRepertoire HTBI primers and Arm-PCR of CDR3 regions were used to build the TCR beta libraries. From the multiplex PCR reads, TCRdb called clonotypes with MiXCR, one entry per CDR3 protein. The data hold some 330,000 distinct CDR3 sequences, with about an eighth observed a single time. Stated time point: newly diagnosed GD, antithyroid drugs for less than 3 months. PBMC RNA served as the TCR library source. This sample also belongs to another study, concerning T cells in Graves' hyperthyroidism and ophthalmopathy.

The sample was peripheral blood mononuclear cells (PBMCs), taken at new diagnosis, from a patient treated with antithyroid drugs. The receptors derive from a woman in her late teens or twenties with Graves disease.

In the case of this clonotype: A single base is all that separates this from a far larger clone, so a read error is likely. The chain combines TRBV27 with TRBJ2-1, with a possible D match to TRBD1 (5 bases). V was shortened by 5 bases and J by 5 bases, with 13 bases between the two germline ends. This CDR3 region has 14 residues. Germline V CDR1 and CDR2: MNHEY, SMNVEV (reference sequence). CDR3 bases: TGTGCCAGCAGTGCGGCAGGGCGCCACAATGAGCAGTTCTTC. The encoded protein is CASSAAGRHNEQFF.

This clonotype was observed at least ten times. The chain is built from TRBV2 and TRBJ2-7; 8 positions match TRBD1. The CDR3 consists of 15 residues. V was clipped by 4 bases and J by 2 bases; unmatched bases: 7. Germline-derived CDR1 and CDR2 are SNHLY and FYNNEI. CDR3 residues: CASSAGTGQTYEQYV. CDR3 coding DNA: TGTGCCAGCAGTGCCGGGACAGGTCAGACCTACGAGCAGTACGTC.

This clonotype was observed many times. This sequence joins TRBV28 and TRBJ2-5; D gene ambiguous. This CDR3 is 14 amino acids long. The germline V gene encodes CDR1 MDHEN and CDR2 SYDVKM. The ends were cut back, 5 bases at V and 0 bases at J, with 10 bases in the middle. The CDR3 nucleotides are TGTGCCAGCAGTCTAACAGCTGACCAAGAGACCCAGTACTTC. Translation gives CASSLTADQETQYF.

Ten or more counts support this clonotype. The rearrangement links TRBV20-1 to TRBJ1-5; D call uncertain. Germline CDR1 DFQATT, CDR2 SNEGSKA (reference sequence). CDR3 length equals 14 residues. V lost 1 base and J 4 bases, leaving 11 bases between the germline ends. The CDR3: CSARVRGRNQPQHF. The CDR3, as DNA: TGCAGTGCTAGAGTAAGAGGACGAAATCAGCCCCAGCATTTT.

This clonotype was observed many times. V is TRBV6-1 and J is TRBJ2-1, with D possibly matching TRBD2 (5 bases). In germline, CDR1 is MNHNS, CDR2 SASEGT. The CDR3 is made up of 14 amino acids. Trimming pared 1 base from V and 5 bases from J, leaving 9 bases between. The chain's CDR3 is CASSEGGGHNEQFF. CDR3 sequence (DNA): TGTGCCAGCAGTGAAGGCGGAGGACACAATGAGCAGTTCTTC.

The table lists this clonotype with a few counts. The CDR3, as DNA: TGTGCCAGCAGTTCAACTGGGAGGAACCAGCCCCAGCATTTT. Residues: CASSSTGRNQPQHF. V usage is TRBV7-9 and J usage is TRBJ1-5; D gene unclear. Trimming stripped 6 bases from V and 7 bases from J, with 16 bases between. Per germline, CDR1 SEHNR and CDR2 FQNEAQ (reference sequence). This CDR3 is 14 amino acids long.

This clonotype was observed at least ten times. DNA of the CDR3: TGTGCCAGCAGTCTAGGACAGGGTCTTGATTCACCCCTCCACTTT. Its protein is CASSLGQGLDSPLHF. The V and J genes are TRBV12-3 or TRBV12-4 and TRBJ1-6, with 8 bases matching TRBD1. The CDR3 length is 15 residues. With V trimmed by 5 bases and J by 8 bases, 8 bases remained unmatched.

CDR3 protein: CASSQGDWNTGELFF. CDR3 bases: TGTGCCAGCAGCCAAGGCGACTGGAACACCGGGGAGCTGTTTTTT. This chain connects TRBV14 to TRBJ2-2; D uncertain. The CDR3 loop spans 15 amino acids. V was trimmed by 1 base and J by 1 base, leaving 7 bases between them. The V gene's germline CDR1 is SGHDN and CDR2 FVKESK. The full variable domain, with the rest looked up from reference TRBV14 and TRBJ2-2, is EAGVTQFPSHSVIEKGQTVTLRCDPISGHDNLYWYRRVMGKEIKFLLHFVKESKQDESGMPNNRFLAERTGGTYSTLKVQPAELEDSGVYFCASSQGDWNTGELFFGEGSRLTVL.

The CDR3 here is CSVEDGDRVYEQYF. CDR3 bases: TGCAGCGTTGAAGATGGGGACAGGGTATACGAGCAGTACTTC. J is TRBJ2-7 and V is TRBV29-1; TRBD1 matches 9 bases. V dropped 0 bases and J dropped 4; count of bases not matched to a gene: 4. The length of the CDR3 is 14 residues. Per germline, CDR1 SQVTM and CDR2 ANQGSEA.

Remarks on this clonotype: This clone may be a read error of a much larger clone one base away. The chain links TRBV5-6 to TRBJ2-3; D is unresolved. The DNA end is more similar to TRBJ1-1, so the J call may be wrong. The CDR3 is 15 residues long. The germline V gene encodes CDR1 SGHDT and CDR2 YYEEEE. In DNA, the CDR3 is TGTGCCAGCAGCTTGGGCGAACTCCGCGTCGGTGAAGCTTTCTTT. Translating it yields CASSLGELRVGEAFF.

This clonotype was counted a few times. The chain has TRBV20-1 and TRBJ2-1; 9 bases agree with TRBD2. Germline CDR1 DFQATT, CDR2 SNEGSKA (reference sequence). The CDR3 is made up of 12 amino acids. Unmatched junction bases numbered 3, after V lost 7 bases and J lost 5 bases. CDR3 DNA sequence: TGCAGTGGAGCTAGCGGGGACAATGAGCAGTTCTTC. Its translation is CSGASGDNEQFF.

The chain employs TRBV10-3 and TRBJ2-1, with D hard to call. Germline V CDR1 and CDR2: ENHRY, SYGVKD. Trimming pared 3 bases from V and 6 bases from J, leaving 6 bases between. The length of the CDR3 is 12 residues. Written as DNA, the CDR3 is TGTGCCATCAGTGAATCCGGCAATGAGCAGTTCTTC. This translates into CAISESGNEQFF.

Details on this clonotype: A much larger clone sits a single nucleotide away, making a read error possible. The rearrangement uses TRBV7-3 and TRBJ2-1, with TRBD2 matching over 10 bases. The J segment lost 7 bases and the V segment lost 8 bases, leaving 11 bases of the junction unmatched. The CDR3 covers 15 residues. Looked up from germline, CDR1 is SGHTA and CDR2 is FQGTGA. The CDR3 sequence: CASGSLAGVSNEQFF. Written as DNA, the CDR3 is TGTGCCAGCGGCTCCCTAGCGGGAGTATCTAATGAGCAGTTCTTC.

This clonotype was seen a handful of times. CDR3 sequence reads: CASSHQQGLNEKLFF. DNA for the CDR3: TGCGCCAGCAGCCACCAACAGGGTCTTAATGAAAAACTGTTTTTT. This chain uses TRBV4-3 with TRBJ1-4, with D possibly TRBD1 on 6 matching bases. Per the germline V gene, CDR1 is LGHNA and CDR2 is YSLEER. The CDR3 consists of 15 residues. Trimming cost V 3 bases and J 4 bases, with 12 bases left between them.

In its sample, this clonotype was seen many times. The chain has TRBV3-2 and TRBJ2-4; the table's D call, TRBD2, has no DNA check behind it. TRBV3-2 is classified as a pseudogene. CDR3 size: 16 residues. For the CDR3, the DNA is TGTGCCAGCAGCCAAGGCAGCGGCTCAGCCAAAAACATTCAGTACTTC. Translating it yields CASSQGSGSAKNIQYF.

J is TRBJ1-5 and V is TRBV7-2; D remains unclear. V dropped 2 bases and J dropped 6 bases, with 8 bases sitting between them. Germline V gene sequence: CDR1 SGHTA, CDR2 FQGNSA. This CDR3 comprises 13 residues. CDR3 protein: CASSLTPSQPQHF. The CDR3 nucleotides read TGTGCCAGCAGCTTAACCCCATCTCAGCCCCAGCATTTT.

The rearrangement links TRBV5-8 to TRBJ2-2; D is perhaps TRBD1 (6 bases). Germline CDR1 is SGHTS and CDR2 is YDEGEE. The CDR3 extends over 15 amino acids. V lost 5 bases and J lost 4, with 15 bases in between. The CDR3 DNA reads as TGTGCCAGCAGAGATTATCGACAGGTCACCGGGGAGCTGTTTTTT. Its translation: CASRDYRQVTGELFF.

V gene TRBV20-1 combines with J gene TRBJ2-4; TRBD2 matches 10 bases. In germline, CDR1 is DFQATT, CDR2 SNEGSKA (reference sequence). After removal of 6 bases from V and 0 bases from J, the junction contained 5 bases not matched to a gene. The CDR3 has 15 amino acids. CDR3 residues: CSAARLAGAKNIQYF. CDR3 DNA sequence: TGCAGTGCCGCCCGACTAGCGGGAGCCAAAAACATTCAGTACTTC.

This clonotype showed up many times. The CDR3 spells CASSRTGQADTQYF. Written as DNA, the CDR3 is TGTGCCAGCAGCCGCACTGGACAGGCAGATACGCAGTATTTT. The V gene is TRBV7-9, the J gene TRBJ2-3; the match to TRBD1 covers 7 bases. This CDR3 has 14 residues. V shed 5 bases, J shed 4 bases, and the junction held 6 bases outside the gene matches. Germline values: CDR1 SEHNR, CDR2 FQNEAQ (reference sequence).

The chain combines TRBV5-5 with TRBJ2-3, with 10 bases that match TRBD2. Germline trimming cut 3 bases from V and 1 base from J; bases unmatched to any gene: 8. The CDR3 extends over 17 amino acids. Germline CDR1 SGHKS, CDR2 YYEKEE (reference sequence). The CDR3 region is CASSSTFLAGGTDTQYF. CDR3 DNA sequence: TGTGCCAGCAGCTCCACATTTCTAGCGGGGGGCACAGATACGCAGTATTTT.

The chain has TRBV7-2 and TRBJ1-3; 10 nucleotides agree with TRBD1. The CDR3 has 16 residues. Germline V gene lookup returns CDR1 SGHTA and CDR2 FQGNSA. The V gene end was trimmed by 5 bases and the J gene end by 2 bases; junction bases not matched to a gene: 6. Here the CDR3 reads CASSQDGQGAGNTIYF. The CDR3 region has the DNA TGTGCCAGCAGCCAAGACGGACAGGGGGCTGGAAACACCATATATTTT.

This clonotype appeared a few times. The rearrangement uses TRBV9 and TRBJ1-1; no reliable D call. Per the germline V gene, CDR1 is SGDLS and CDR2 is YYNGEE. V lost 7 bases and J lost 0, with 22 bases in between. This CDR3 contains 17 residues. The CDR3 here is CASVPLAGLRLNTEAFF. DNA of the CDR3: TGTGCCAGCGTCCCCCTCGCCGGTCTCCGCTTGAACACTGAAGCTTTCTTT.

This clonotype was recorded many times. The gene calls are TRBV27 and TRBJ1-1; 7 bases fit TRBD1. Germline V gene data show CDR1 as MNHEY and CDR2 as SMNVEV (reference sequence). The length of the CDR3 is 15 residues. The V gene end was trimmed by 0 bases and the J gene end by 3 bases; junction bases not matched to a gene: 4. CDR3 in amino acids: CASSLSGRGDTEAFF. The CDR3 DNA reads as TGTGCCAGCAGTTTATCGGGCAGGGGGGACACTGAAGCTTTCTTT.

Only a few counts were recorded for this clonotype. The chain couples TRBV9 to TRBJ1-2; 8 bases align to TRBD1. Germline CDR1 SGDLS, CDR2 YYNGEE. The junction had 8 bases not matched to a gene; V was cut back by 7 bases and J by 6 bases. This CDR3 region has 13 residues. The CDR3 loop reads CASVGQGMDGYTF. The CDR3 DNA sequence: TGTGCCAGCGTCGGACAGGGAATGGATGGCTACACCTTC.